This T cell receptor beta chain was profiled in a study of siplizumab effects on memory and regulatory T cells (dated by TCRdb to about 2019). Context from the whole study: The effect of the anti-CD2 antibody siplizumab on alloreactive T-cell subsets was examined in allogeneic mixed lymphocyte reactions constructed from human PBMCs. Study-wide findings and limitations: About 80-97% of proliferating CD4+ or CD8+ clones could not be given a naive or memory phenotype. Among mappable alloreactive CD4+ clones, the Treg-derived fraction averaged around 69% with siplizumab versus about 27% in control reactions. Greater diversity appeared to be present in unstimulated naive T cells than in memory T cells, and a substantial contribution to the alloresponse seemed to be made by naive cells. No functional confirmation was obtained for the suppressive function of proliferating Tregs from siplizumab cultures. The cumulative frequency of alloreactive sequences that could be traced back to unstimulated CD4+ memory T cells was significantly reduced by siplizumab. Because sequences below about 10^-5 frequency were poorly captured, only a minor fraction of alloreactive clones could be mapped to unstimulated subsets.

The library was generated by the immunoSEQ multiplex PCR assay. The deep sequencing platform assayed 80,000 to 100,000 TCR templates per sample. Genomic DNA extracted from sorted T cells was used for TCRbeta CDR3 sequencing. The paper's data handling went like this. The R programming language was used for clonal analysis of TCRbeta CDR3 data. Comparing unstimulated samples against CFSE-low samples taken after the reaction was how alloreactive CD4+ and CD8+ clones were defined. Regulatory or non-regulatory origin of alloreactive CD4+ clones was assigned by matching sequences to the sorted unstimulated Treg and non-Treg repertoires. In its TCRdb copy, this immuneACCESS table keeps in-frame sequences only and misses some clones. Where compared with another copy, unresolved V genes explain less than half of these, and the others have no known cause. Clone size and V and J calls were adopted from that table, with D and trimming inferred from the DNA. This sample gives about 87,000 clones in total; over 85% of them show up just once. Clones ranked in the top ten supply 0.3% of the sample.

Notes on this clone: Its antigen is still unknown. The sample holds no much larger clone one base away, and base qualities are not on file. The same CDR3 also results from other DNA sequences found in this sample.

TCRbeta CDR3 sequencing was performed on sorted unstimulated T cells and on proliferating T cells recovered from mixed lymphocyte reactions. Fresh whole blood from around 10 HLA-typed healthy donors was used as the source from which PBMCs were isolated. Unstimulated CD4+ non-regulatory T cells were FACS-sorted to map the origin of alloreactive clones. V lost 6 bases and J lost 1 base; the stretch between them is 7 bases long. Per the germline V gene, SNHLY is the CDR1 and FYNNEI is the CDR2. CDR3 length: 12 amino acids, cysteine to phenylalanine. Left in the record is the CDR3 DNA by itself, 36 bases read in frame from the first base.

The sequence came from a human donor in good health. Sequenced sample: non-Treg CD4+ T cells sorted from blood. This specimen's cell subset or site label, per the study, means: FACS-sorted unstimulated CD4+ non-regulatory T cells. In this chain, TRBV2 is recombined with TRBJ2-7; the D gene is perhaps TRBD2, on 6 matching bases. The nucleotide sequence reads as follows: TGTGCCAGCAGCGGAGGGTCCTACGAGCAGTACTTC. Its protein product is CASSGGSYEQYF.